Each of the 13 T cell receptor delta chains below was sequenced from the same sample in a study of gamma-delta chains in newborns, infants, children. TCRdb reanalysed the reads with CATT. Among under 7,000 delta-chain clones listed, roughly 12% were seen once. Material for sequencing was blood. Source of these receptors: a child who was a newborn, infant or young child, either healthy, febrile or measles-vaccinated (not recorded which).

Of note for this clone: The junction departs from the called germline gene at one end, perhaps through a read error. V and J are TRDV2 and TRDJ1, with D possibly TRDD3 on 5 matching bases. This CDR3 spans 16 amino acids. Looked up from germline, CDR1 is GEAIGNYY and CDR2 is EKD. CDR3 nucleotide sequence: TGTGCCTGTGACTCCGTGGGGACCCCGTACACCGATAAACTCACCTTT. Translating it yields CACDSVGTPYTDKLTF.

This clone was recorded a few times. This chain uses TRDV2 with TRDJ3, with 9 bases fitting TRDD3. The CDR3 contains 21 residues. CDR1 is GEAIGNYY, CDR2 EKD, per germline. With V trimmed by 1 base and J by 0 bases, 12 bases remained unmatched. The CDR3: CACDTPTGGNPRSWDTRQMFF. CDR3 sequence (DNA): TGTGCCTGTGACACTCCTACTGGGGGAAATCCTCGCTCCTGGGACACCCGACAGATGTTTTTC.

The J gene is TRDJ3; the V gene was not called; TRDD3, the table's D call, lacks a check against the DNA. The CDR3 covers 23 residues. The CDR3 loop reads CACDTVEVWGIRRGSWDTRQMFF. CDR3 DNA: TGTGCCTGTGACACCGTGGAGGTCTGGGGGATACGAAGGGGCTCCTGGGACACCCGACAGATGTTTTTC.

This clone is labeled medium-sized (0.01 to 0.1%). CDR3 bases: TGTGCCTGTGACCCTCTGGTCCCCCGGGAATCCTGGGACACCCGACAGATGTTTTTC. Translating gives CACDPLVPRESWDTRQMFF. This chain connects TRDV2 to TRDJ3; D gene ambiguous. The ends were cut back, 3 bases at V and 1 base at J, with 18 bases in the middle. CDR1 is GEAIGNYY, CDR2 EKD, per germline. The CDR3 consists of 19 residues.

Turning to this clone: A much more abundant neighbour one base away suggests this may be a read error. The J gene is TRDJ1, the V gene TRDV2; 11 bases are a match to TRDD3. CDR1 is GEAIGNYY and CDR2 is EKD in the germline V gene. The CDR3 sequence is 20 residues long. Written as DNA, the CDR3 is TGTGCCTGTGACACCGTAGGGTCCTCCTTGGGGGATACGTGGTCCGATAAACTCACCTTT. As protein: CACDTVGSSLGDTWSDKLTF.

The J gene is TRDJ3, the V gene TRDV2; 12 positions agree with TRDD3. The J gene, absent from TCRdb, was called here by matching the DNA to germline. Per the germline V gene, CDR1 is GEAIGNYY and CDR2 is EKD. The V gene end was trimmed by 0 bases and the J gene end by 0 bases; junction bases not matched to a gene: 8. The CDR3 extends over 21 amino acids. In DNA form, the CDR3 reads TGTGCCTGTGACACCCTATCTGGGGGATACGCAGGCTCCTGGGACACCCGACAGATGTTTTTC. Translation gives CACDTLSGGYAGSWDTRQMFF.

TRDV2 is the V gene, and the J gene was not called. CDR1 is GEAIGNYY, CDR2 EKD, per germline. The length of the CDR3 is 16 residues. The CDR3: CACDTIPGALTDNLIF. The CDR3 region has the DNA TGTGCCTGTGACACAATACCGGGTGCCTTAACCGATAACCTCATCTTT.

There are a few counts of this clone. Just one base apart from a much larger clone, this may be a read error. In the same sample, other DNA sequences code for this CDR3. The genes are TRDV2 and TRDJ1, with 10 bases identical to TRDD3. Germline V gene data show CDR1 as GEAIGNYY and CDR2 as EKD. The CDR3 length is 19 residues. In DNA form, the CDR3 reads TGTGCCTGTGACACCGTTCCGGGATGGGGGATACTGGTTACCGACAAACTCATCTTT. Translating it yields CACDTVPGWGILVTDKLIF.

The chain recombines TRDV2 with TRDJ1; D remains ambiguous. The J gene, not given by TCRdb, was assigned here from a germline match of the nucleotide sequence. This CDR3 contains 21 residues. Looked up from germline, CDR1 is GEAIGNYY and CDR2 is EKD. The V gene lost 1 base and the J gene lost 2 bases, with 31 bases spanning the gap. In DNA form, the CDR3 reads TGTGCCTGTGACACAATGGCCTATACCGGGCGGGACGGACTCAATACCGATAAACTCATCTTT. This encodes CACDTMAYTGRDGLNTDKLIF.

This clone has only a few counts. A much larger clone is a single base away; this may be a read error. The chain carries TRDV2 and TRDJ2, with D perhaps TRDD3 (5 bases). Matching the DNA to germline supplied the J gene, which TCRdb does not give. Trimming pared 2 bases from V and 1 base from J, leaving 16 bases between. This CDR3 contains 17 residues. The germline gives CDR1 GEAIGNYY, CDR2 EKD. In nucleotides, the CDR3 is TGTGCCTGTGACATCATACGGGGGGTTAATTTGACAGCACAACTCTTCTTT. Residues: CACDIIRGVNLTAQLFF.

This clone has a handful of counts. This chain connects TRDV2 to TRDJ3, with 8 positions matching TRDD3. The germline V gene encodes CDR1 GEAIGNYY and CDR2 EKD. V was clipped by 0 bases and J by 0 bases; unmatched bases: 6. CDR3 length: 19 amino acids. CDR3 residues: CACDTITGGSSWDTRQMFF. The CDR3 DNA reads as TGTGCCTGTGACACCATTACTGGGGGGAGCTCCTGGGACACCCGACAGATGTTTTTC.

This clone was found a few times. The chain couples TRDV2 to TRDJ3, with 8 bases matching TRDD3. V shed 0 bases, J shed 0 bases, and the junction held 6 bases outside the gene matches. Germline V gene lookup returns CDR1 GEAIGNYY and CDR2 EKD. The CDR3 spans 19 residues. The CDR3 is CACDTGGIRSSWDTRQMFF. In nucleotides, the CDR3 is TGTGCCTGTGACACCGGAGGGATACGGAGCTCCTGGGACACCCGACAGATGTTTTTC.

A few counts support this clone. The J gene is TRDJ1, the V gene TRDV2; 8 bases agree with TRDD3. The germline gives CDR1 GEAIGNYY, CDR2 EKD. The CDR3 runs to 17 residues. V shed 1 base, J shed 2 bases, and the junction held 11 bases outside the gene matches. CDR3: CACDTLGDSRGTDKLIF. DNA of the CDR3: TGTGCCTGTGACACTCTGGGGGACTCGAGGGGAACCGATAAACTCATCTTT.